Listed below are T cell receptor beta chains from one sample, sequenced in a study of metastatic and nonmetastatic thyroid tumors. TCRdb reanalyzed the PCR reads via MiXCR. There are approximately 38,000 clones in the sample; around 16% occur only once, and roughly 9.8% lies in the top ten. Sequenced input: tumor tissue. The source is a female donor with papillary thyroid cancer or a benign thyroid nodule (not recorded which). Some clones in this sample may be carry-over from other donors' samples. Both conserved end residues are part of each CDR3. Each record gives: clone size, D gene, J gene, V gene, CDR3 protein, CDR3 DNA. D genes are given only for firm matches. Clone size is not always given. Where it is, it says once, few, many or a class for expanded clones.

>once|TRBD2|TRBJ2-7|TRBV9
CASSVGHRTSGISGEQYF
TGTGCCAGCAGCGTCGGACACCGGACTAGCGGGATTTCTGGGGAGCAGTACTTC
>NA|NA|TRBJ1-5|TRBV27
CACSYGGPGNQPQHF
TGTGCCTGCAGTTACGGCGGGCCTGGCAATCAGCCCCAGCATTTT
>NA|NA|TRBJ2-6|TRBV20-1
CSSQAGGANVLTF
TGCAGCTCCCAGGCTGGGGGGGCCAACGTCCTGACTTTC
>NA|TRBD1|TRBJ2-7|TRBV7-8
CASNSLRGRSIYEQYF
TGTGCCAGCAACTCTCTCAGGGGGCGGTCCATATACGAACAGTACTTC
>NA|NA|TRBJ2-3|TRBV20-1
CRTAPKTRFTDTQYF
TGCAGAACCGCTCCGAAGACTCGATTCACAGATACGCAGTATTTT
>NA|NA|TRBJ2-3|TRBV11-1
CASSLGRLASTDTQYF
TGTGCCAGCAGCTTAGGGCGCCTAGCGAGCACAGATACGCAGTATTTT
>many|NA|TRBJ1-1|TRBV19
CASSNIGRLTEAFF
TGTGCCAGTAGTAACATAGGACGGCTCACTGAAGCTTTCTTT
>many|NA|TRBJ2-7|TRBV7-2
CASSSQDSRWYF
TGTGCCAGCAGCTCCCAGGACAGCCGTTGGTACTTC
>many|NA|TRBJ2-2|TRBV27
CASSLAFWESGELFF
TGTGCCAGCAGTTTAGCCTTTTGGGAAAGCGGGGAGCTGTTTTTT
>many|NA|TRBJ2-5|TRBV5-4
CASSFNRETQYF
TGTGCCAGCAGCTTCAACAGGGAGACCCAGTACTTC
>NA|NA|TRBJ1-5|TRBV5-1
CASSLGTVSAQPQHF
TGCGCCAGCAGCTTGGGTACGGTGAGCGCTCAGCCCCAGCATTTT
>NA|NA|TRBJ2-7|TRBV30
CAWSGGGRGYEQYF
TGTGCCTGGAGTGGAGGGGGGCGCGGCTACGAGCAGTACTTC
>many|NA|TRBJ2-1|TRBV6-1
CASRTIGGPRNEQFF
TGTGCCAGCAGGACCATTGGCGGGCCAAGGAATGAGCAGTTCTTC
>many|TRBD1|TRBJ2-2|TRBV30
CAWRGRDRANTGELFF
TGTGCCTGGAGGGGTCGGGACAGAGCGAACACCGGGGAGCTGTTTTTT
>many|NA|TRBJ2-3|TRBV9
CASSPRGAADTQYF
TGTGCCAGCAGCCCTCGCGGAGCCGCAGATACGCAGTATTTT
>once|TRBD1|TRBJ2-7|TRBV20-1
CSAKTGGGEQYF
TGCAGCGCTAAGACAGGGGGTGGTGAACAGTACTTC
>many|NA|TRBJ2-1|TRBV2
CASNRDKHNEQFF
TGTGCCAGCAACCGGGACAAGCACAATGAGCAGTTCTTC
>many|NA|TRBJ1-6|TRBV9
CASSGTGTDNSPLHF
TGTGCCAGCAGCGGGACCGGGACGGATAATTCACCCCTCCACTTT
>many|NA|TRBJ1-1|TRBV6-6
CASSYLVTVNTEAFF
TGTGCCAGCAGTTACTTGGTGACAGTGAACACTGAAGCTTTCTTT
>many|NA|TRBJ1-6|TRBV12-3/TRBV12-4
CASSFSQGRNSPLHF
TGTGCCAGCAGTTTTTCACAGGGTAGGAATTCACCCCTCCACTTT
>many|NA|TRBJ1-2|TRBV6-1
CASSPDTHYGYTF
TGTGCCAGCAGTCCGGACACCCACTATGGCTACACCTTC
>NA|NA|TRBJ1-2|TRBV20-1
CSADQGGDGYTF
TGCAGTGCGGACCAGGGAGGCGATGGCTACACCTTC
>many|NA|TRBJ2-6|TRBV6-1
CASTKGISGANVLTF
TGTGCCAGCACCAAAGGGATATCTGGGGCCAACGTCCTGACTTTC
>few|NA|TRBJ2-5|TRBV15
CATSRDVAKGEETQYF
TGTGCCACCAGCAGGGACGTTGCCAAGGGAGAAGAGACCCAGTACTTC
>many|NA|TRBJ2-6|TRBV6-2/TRBV6-3
CASSSQGSGANVLTF
TGTGCCAGCAGCTCACAGGGTTCTGGGGCCAACGTCCTGACTTTC
>many|NA|TRBJ2-7|TRBV12-3/TRBV12-4
CASSLRTGSYEQYF
TGTGCCAGCAGTCTCCGAACAGGGTCCTACGAGCAGTACTTC
>NA|TRBD1|TRBJ2-2|TRBV19
CASSGLTGAGELFF
TGTGCCAGTAGTGGATTGACAGGGGCCGGGGAGCTGTTTTTT
>NA|NA|TRBJ2-5|TRBV7-9
CASSLGGLETQYF
TGTGCCAGCAGCTTAGGGGGTTTGGAGACCCAGTACTTC
>many|NA|TRBJ2-1|TRBV14
CASSQDRGTNNEQFF
TGTGCCAGCAGCCAAGACAGGGGAACTAACAATGAGCAGTTCTTC
>many|NA|TRBJ2-2|TRBV7-3
CASSTNPATGELFF
TGTGCCAGCAGCACCAACCCCGCCACCGGGGAGCTGTTTTTT
>many|TRBD2|TRBJ2-7|TRBV5-8
CASSLGETSVNEQYF
TGTGCCAGCAGCTTAGGGGAGACTAGCGTGAACGAGCAGTACTTC
>many|NA|TRBJ1-3|TRBV11-1
CASSLSLRPTVGNTIYF
TGTGCCAGCAGCTTAAGTTTACGGCCGACTGTTGGAAACACCATATATTTT
>many|TRBD1|TRBJ1-1|TRBV29-1
CSVEDKGRGTEAFF
TGCAGCGTTGAAGATAAGGGCAGGGGGACTGAAGCTTTCTTT
>many|TRBD2|TRBJ2-7|TRBV20-1
CSARDPSGRANEQYF
TGCAGTGCTAGAGATCCCAGCGGGAGGGCCAACGAGCAGTACTTC
>many|TRBD1|TRBJ1-1|TRBV30
CAWSNTGETEAFF
TGTGCCTGGAGTAACACAGGGGAGACTGAAGCTTTCTTT
>many|NA|TRBJ1-5|TRBV7-2
CASSPYMGDSNQPQHF
TGTGCCAGCAGCCCGTACATGGGGGATAGCAATCAGCCCCAGCATTTT
>many|TRBD1|TRBJ2-3|TRBV12-3/TRBV12-4
CASSGTGGTDTQYF
TGTGCCAGCAGCGGGACAGGGGGCACAGATACGCAGTATTTT
>many|NA|TRBJ1-4|TRBV28
CASSLSRTRDEKLFF
TGTGCCAGCAGTTTAAGTAGGACCAGGGATGAAAAACTGTTTTTT
>many|NA|TRBJ2-7|TRBV15
CATSSSRGIEQYF
TGTGCCACCAGCTCCTCCCGGGGGATCGAGCAGTACTTC
>NA|NA|TRBJ2-7|TRBV6-1
CASSEGGQGWQYF
TGTGCCAGCAGTGAAGGAGGGCAGGGATGGCAGTACTTC
>many|NA|TRBJ1-1|TRBV6-5
CASSYSRPTNTEAFF
TGTGCCAGCAGTTACTCGAGGCCGACGAACACTGAAGCTTTCTTT
>many|NA|TRBJ1-1|TRBV10-3
CAISERDLGVTEAFF
TGTGCCATCAGTGAAAGGGACTTAGGGGTCACTGAAGCTTTCTTT
>NA|NA|TRBJ2-5|TRBV6-1
CASSDHPPSARKRQETQHF
TGTGCCAGCAGTGATCACCCGCCGAGTGCCCGAAAACGCCAAGAGACCCAGCACTTC
>many|NA|TRBJ2-7|TRBV12-3/TRBV12-4
CASAMDGPGYEQYF
TGTGCCAGCGCCATGGACGGGCCGGGATACGAGCAGTACTTC
>NA|NA|TRBJ2-7|TRBV7-2
CASSSQRKYKQYF
TGTGCCAGCAGCTCCCAGCGGAAATACAAGCAGTACTTC
>many|NA|TRBJ2-3|TRBV9
CASSVGPLGGDTQYF
TGTGCCAGCAGCGTAGGTCCCTTAGGGGGAGATACGCAGTATTTT
>many|TRBD2|TRBJ2-1|TRBV29-1
CSVPHTGTSGSVYEQFF
TGCAGCGTTCCCCATACCGGGACTAGCGGGAGTGTCTATGAGCAGTTCTTC
>few|NA|TRBJ1-1|TRBV19
CASRTAQNTEAFF
TGTGCCAGCCGGACAGCCCAGAACACTGAAGCTTTCTTT
>NA|TRBD1|TRBJ2-7|TRBV30
CAWTQPGQGFYEQYF
TGTGCCTGGACCCAACCGGGACAGGGGTTTTACGAGCAGTACTTC
>few|NA|TRBJ1-1|TRBV28
CASSSLNTEDLF
TGTGCCAGCAGTTCACTAAACACTGAAGATTTATTT
>few|NA|TRBJ1-2|TRBV15
CATSREGGAYGYTF
TGTGCCACCAGCAGGGAAGGAGGGGCCTATGGCTACACCTTC
>many|TRBD1|TRBJ2-3|TRBV28
CASSPRGKGADTQYF
TGTGCCAGCAGCCCCAGGGGGAAGGGTGCAGATACGCAGTATTTT
>many|NA|TRBJ2-1|TRBV15
CATSRGRVGSYNEQFF
TGTGCCACCAGCAGGGGTCGAGTCGGCTCCTACAATGAGCAGTTCTTC
>many|NA|TRBJ2-1|TRBV7-2
CASSFFAEQFF
TGTGCCAGCAGCTTTTTTGCTGAGCAGTTCTTC
>NA|TRBD2|TRBJ2-7|TRBV9
CASSFHSVGGIYEQYF
TGTGCCAGCAGCTTCCATTCAGTGGGGGGGATCTACGAGCAGTACTTC